This T cell receptor (beta chain) was observed in a study of shared clonotypes between healthy human individuals (dated by TCRdb to about 2020). For context, the study as a whole: The cohort comprised a couple of women and a few men aged 18 to 49 years. To increase sequencing depth and limit assay-specific biases, TCR repertoire library preparation and sequencing were carried out by different laboratories using diverse techniques. Per donor, leukapheresis produced somewhere between about 0.9 and 9.5 billion PBMCs. For each donor, three plates each were used for CD4 naive and CD4 memory, two plates were used for CD8 naive, and one plate was used for CD8 memory. To estimate repertoire size and how much clonotypes are shared between individuals, the study performed deep sequencing of blood TCR repertoires from roughly five healthy adults. Paper-wide results and their limitations: Because the study included only a small number of donors, the genetic and exposure-history diversity represented was limited. Pairwise subsampling led to the expectation that sequencing depth would affect the degree of clonotype sharing among donors. Sampling was restricted to blood, and TCR repertoires in tissues likely differ from the TCR repertoires found in blood. Larger estimated clonotype richness was generally found for naive subsets than for memory subsets. Compared with non-shared clonotypes, the clonotypes found in all four sorted-subset donors had higher generation probabilities. When a handful of donors were compared, the shared fraction of clonotypes was approximately 5% for naive CD4, approximately 3.3% for naive CD8, 2% to 2.5% for memory CD4, and roughly 0.4% for memory CD8. Incomplete sequencing was indicated by rarefaction of sorted-subset datasets, despite the large sequencing depth.

Using the deep immunoSEQ assay, TCR CDR3 regions were amplified from genomic DNA by multiplex PCR. Genomic DNA extracted from each cell subset was distributed evenly over all wells of several immunoSEQ 96-well plates, and each plate served as one replicate. For sorted subsets, 150 to 250 ng genomic DNA, equal to 30,000 or so T cell genomes, was loaded into each replicate PCR. Purified libraries were measured with a Qubit 3.0 fluorometer, size-checked on a Bioanalyzer 2100, and measured again with the KAPA Library Quantification kit. Every immunoSEQ 96-well plate was sequenced on a dedicated single-read 150-cycle Illumina NextSeq 550 flow cell. Turning to the authors' computational methods: Because the immunoSEQ output held only junctional sequences and lacked quality scores, the filtering could not match the filtering applied to full-length reads. To assign V/J genes and CDR3, sequences were annotated against IMGT germline references using PyIR, a Python wrapper for IgBLAST v1.9. Reads with weak V/J assignments (E-value above 1e-6), missing CDR3, stop codons, out-of-frame junctions, or ambiguous translated residues were removed. V3J clonotypes were defined by identical inferred V gene, J gene, and CDR3 amino acid sequence. The percentage overlap between two repertoires was calculated by dividing the number of shared unique clonotypes by the size of the smaller repertoire. Richness of each repertoire was evaluated using RTK rarefaction, the Chao1 estimator, and Recon v2.1 estimates of unobserved clonotypes. Generation probabilities for all TCRbeta clonotypes obtained by the gDNA method from a handful of donors were computed using OLGA. TCRdb took this table from immuneACCESS and kept in-frame rearrangements with V and J called. Such tables lack part of the clones; where checked against another copy, unresolved V genes explain under half of the gap, and the rest is unexplained. The V and J calls and clone size are taken from that table; D and trimming were inferred from the DNA. Recorded for this sample are about 1,800,000 clones; about 95% of them occurred a single time. The ten largest clones capture less than 1.5% of the sample.

The germline V gene encodes CDR1 SGHTA and CDR2 FQGTGA. Unmatched junction bases come to 9, with V trimmed by 2 bases and J by 6 bases. There are 16 amino acids in the CDR3, from cysteine to phenylalanine inclusive. Of the read, only the CDR3 DNA is kept; its 48 bases are in frame from base 1. With respect to this clone: Its specific antigen is unknown. No base-level quality is on record; no much larger clone is a single base apart.

CD8 naive samples consisted of CD45RO-negative cells that were positively selected for CCR7, yielding a CD45RA+CCR7+ population without TemRA cells. Donors were healthy HIV-negative adults with no recently reported acute infections or vaccinations. Every donor was a Caucasian adult residing in Nashville, Tennessee, USA. Blood was obtained by leukapheresis, after which PBMCs were separated by Ficoll-Histopaque density gradient centrifugation and cryopreserved in liquid nitrogen vapor phase. Analytical flow cytometry was used to check the purity and quantity of each magnetically sorted T cell population. From each sorted fraction, genomic DNA was isolated and quantified by UV absorbance on a Nanodrop 2000c.

This sequence uses TRBV7-3 and TRBJ2-1, with TRBD1 matching 8 junction bases. This TCR derives from a young man in good health. Material: naive CD8+ T cells sorted from blood. Sample cell subset or site, as interpreted from the label and publication: CD45RA+CCR7+. The DNA is as follows: TGTGCCAGCAGCTTAGTCCCGGACAGGGTGGGCAATGAGCAGTTCTTC. This gives the protein CASSLVPDRVGNEQFF.